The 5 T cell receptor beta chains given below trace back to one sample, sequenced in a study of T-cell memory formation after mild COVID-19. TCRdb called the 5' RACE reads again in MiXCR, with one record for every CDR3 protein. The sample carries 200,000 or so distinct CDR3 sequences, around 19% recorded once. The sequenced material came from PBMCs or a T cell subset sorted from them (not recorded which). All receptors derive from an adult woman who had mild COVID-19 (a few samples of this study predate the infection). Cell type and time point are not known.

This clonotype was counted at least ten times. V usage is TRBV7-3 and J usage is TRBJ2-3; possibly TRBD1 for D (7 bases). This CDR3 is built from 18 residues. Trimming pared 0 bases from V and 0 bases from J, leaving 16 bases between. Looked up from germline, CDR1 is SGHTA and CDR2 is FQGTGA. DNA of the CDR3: TGTGCCAGCAGCTTAACGTCAGGAGGGGGCGGTAGCACAGATACGCAGTATTTT. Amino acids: CASSLTSGGGGSTDTQYF. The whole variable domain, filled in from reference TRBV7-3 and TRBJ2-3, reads GAGVSQTPSNKVTEKGKYVELRCDPISGHTALYWYRQSLGQGPEFLIYFQGTGAADDSGLPNDRFFAVRPEGSVSTLKIQRTERGDSAVYLCASSLTSGGGGSTDTQYFGPGTRLTVL.

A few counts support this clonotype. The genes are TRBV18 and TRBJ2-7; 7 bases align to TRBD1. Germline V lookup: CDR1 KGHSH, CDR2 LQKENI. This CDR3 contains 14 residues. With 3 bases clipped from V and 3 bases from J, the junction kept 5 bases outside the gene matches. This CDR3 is CASSPGRTGYEQYF. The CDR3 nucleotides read TGTGCCAGCTCACCTGGTCGGACAGGCTACGAGCAGTACTTC. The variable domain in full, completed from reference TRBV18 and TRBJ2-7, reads NAGVMQNPRHLVRRRGQEARLRCSPMKGHSHVYWYRQLPEEGLKFMVYLQKENIIDESGMPKERFSAEFPKEGPSILRIQQVVRGDSAAYFCASSPGRTGYEQYFGPGTRLTVT.

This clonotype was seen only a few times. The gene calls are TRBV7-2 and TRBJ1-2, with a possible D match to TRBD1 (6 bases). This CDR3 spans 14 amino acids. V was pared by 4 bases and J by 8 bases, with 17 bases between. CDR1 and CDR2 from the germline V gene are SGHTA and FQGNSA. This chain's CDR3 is CASSSNQGKGGYTF. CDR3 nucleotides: TGTGCCAGCAGCTCAAACCAGGGGAAGGGAGGCTACACCTTC. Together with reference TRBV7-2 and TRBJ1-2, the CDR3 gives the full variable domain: GAGVSQSPSNKVTEKGKDVELRCDPISGHTALYWYRQSLGQGLEFLIYFQGNSAPDKSGLPSDRFSAERTGGSVSTLTIQRTQQEDSAVYLCASSSNQGKGGYTFGSGTRLTVV.

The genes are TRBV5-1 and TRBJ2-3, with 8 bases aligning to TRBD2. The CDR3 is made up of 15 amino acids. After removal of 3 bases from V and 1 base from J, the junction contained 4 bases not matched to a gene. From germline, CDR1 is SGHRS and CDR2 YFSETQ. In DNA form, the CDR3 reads TGCGCCAGCAGCTCTCATAGCGGGGGCACAGATACGCAGTATTTT. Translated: CASSSHSGGTDTQYF.

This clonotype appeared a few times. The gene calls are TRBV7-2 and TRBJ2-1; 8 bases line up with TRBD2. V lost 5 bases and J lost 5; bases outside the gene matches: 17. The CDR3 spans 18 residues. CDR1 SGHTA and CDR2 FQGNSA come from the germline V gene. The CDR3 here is CASSVRGYRLAGNNEQFF. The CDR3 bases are TGTGCCAGCAGCGTTAGAGGGTATCGCCTAGCGGGCAACAATGAGCAGTTCTTC.